This is a list of T cell receptor beta chains from one sample in a study of cytomegalovirus exposure and HLA in healthy donors. The repertoire was sequenced with immunoSEQ multiplex PCR; TCRdb's copy has only in-frame clones and lacks some. The sample has 74,000 or so clones; approximately 79% are singletons. Sequenced sample: PBMCs. Receptor source: a woman between 40 and 50 years old in good health and CMV-seropositive. Both conserved end residues are part of each CDR3. The D gene is left open where the match is weak. Size tells how often a clone was seen (once, few, many) or the class of an expanded clone, and some rows leave it out.

clone_size d_call j_call v_call cdr3_aa cdr3_nt
few TRBD2 TRBJ2-5 TRBV9 CASSEGAGAQETQYF TGTGCCAGCAGCGAGGGAGCGGGGGCCCAAGAGACCCAGTACTTC
few TRBD1 TRBJ2-5 TRBV5-1 CASSLVDRRETQYF TGCGCCAGCAGCTTGGTGGACAGGAGAGAGACCCAGTACTTC
. . TRBJ2-1 TRBV5-4 CASSFQQTEQFF TGTGCCAGCAGCTTTCAACAGACAGAGCAGTTCTTC
. . TRBJ1-2 TRBV6-6 CASSLGQPGYTF TGTGCCAGCAGTCTAGGACAGCCTGGCTACACCTTC
. . TRBJ2-7 TRBV10-2 CASSEWGRFSYEQYF TGCGCCAGCAGTGAGTGGGGGCGATTCTCCTACGAGCAGTACTTC
. TRBD1 TRBJ2-7 TRBV25-1 CASERTGYEQYF TGTGCCAGCGAAAGGACAGGCTACGAGCAGTACTTC
. TRBD1 TRBJ1-1 TRBV7-3 CASSSHRGRNTEAFF TGTGCCAGCAGCTCTCACAGGGGTAGGAACACTGAAGCTTTCTTT
. TRBD1 TRBJ1-4 TRBV4-1 CASSHRTGVEKLFF TGCGCCAGCAGCCACCGGACAGGGGTAGAAAAACTGTTTTTT
. . TRBJ1-1 TRBV6-4 CASSGSGNTEAFF TGTGCCAGCAGTGGGAGCGGGAACACTGAAGCTTTCTTT
. TRBD2 TRBJ2-5 TRBV28 CASSLRASGQETQYF TGTGCCAGCAGTTTAAGGGCTAGCGGCCAAGAGACCCAGTACTTC
. TRBD1 TRBJ2-7 TRBV5-4 CASSRATGTEQYF TGTGCCAGCAGCAGGGCGACAGGGACCGAGCAGTACTTC
. TRBD2 TRBJ2-1 TRBV20-1 CSAGLAGEQFF TGCAGTGCGGGACTAGCGGGTGAGCAGTTCTTC
. . TRBJ2-3 TRBV6-1 CASSELPSNTQYF TGTGCCAGCAGTGAACTACCATCGAATACGCAGTATTTT
. . TRBJ1-1 TRBV30 CAWSVVVNTEAFF TGTGCCTGGAGTGTAGTAGTGAACACTGAAGCTTTCTTT
. TRBD2 TRBJ2-3 TRBV9 CASSVEGLALNTQYF TGTGCCAGCAGCGTAGAGGGACTAGCGCTTAATACGCAGTATTTT
once . TRBJ1-4 TRBV18 CASTPGQNEKLFF TGTGCCAGCACACCGGGACAAAATGAAAAACTGTTTTTT
. TRBD2 TRBJ2-2 TRBV29-1 CSVDLGRGAGELFF TGCAGCGTTGATCTTGGGCGGGGGGCCGGGGAGCTGTTTTTT
once TRBD2 TRBJ2-4 TRBV27 CASSWGTRAAKNIQYF TGTGCCAGCAGCTGGGGGACTAGAGCAGCCAAAAACATTCAGTACTTC
. TRBD1 TRBJ1-2 TRBV5-1 CASSLGQGASGYTF TGCGCCAGCAGCTTGGGACAGGGGGCTAGTGGCTACACCTTC
. . TRBJ1-1 TRBV28 CASSSLSPPGGAFF TGTGCCAGCAGTTCTTTGTCACCCCCAGGTGGAGCTTTCTTT
. TRBD1 TRBJ1-2 TRBV27 CASTPTTGGYGYTF TGTGCCAGCACCCCTACGACAGGGGGCTATGGCTACACCTTC
few TRBD1 TRBJ1-1 TRBV16 CASSQTSGETGTEAFF TGTGCCAGCAGCCAGACAAGCGGTGAGACAGGGACTGAAGCTTTCTTT
. TRBD1 TRBJ1-2 TRBV29-1 CSGGTGDVGGYTF TGCAGCGGGGGGACAGGGGACGTTGGTGGCTACACCTTC
. . TRBJ1-1 TRBV29-1 CSVERRGNTEAFF TGCAGCGTTGAGAGGAGGGGCAACACTGAAGCTTTCTTT
. TRBD1 TRBJ1-1 TRBV5-1 CASSGWTGGLSTEAFF TGCGCCAGCAGCGGATGGACAGGGGGCCTGAGCACTGAAGCTTTCTTT